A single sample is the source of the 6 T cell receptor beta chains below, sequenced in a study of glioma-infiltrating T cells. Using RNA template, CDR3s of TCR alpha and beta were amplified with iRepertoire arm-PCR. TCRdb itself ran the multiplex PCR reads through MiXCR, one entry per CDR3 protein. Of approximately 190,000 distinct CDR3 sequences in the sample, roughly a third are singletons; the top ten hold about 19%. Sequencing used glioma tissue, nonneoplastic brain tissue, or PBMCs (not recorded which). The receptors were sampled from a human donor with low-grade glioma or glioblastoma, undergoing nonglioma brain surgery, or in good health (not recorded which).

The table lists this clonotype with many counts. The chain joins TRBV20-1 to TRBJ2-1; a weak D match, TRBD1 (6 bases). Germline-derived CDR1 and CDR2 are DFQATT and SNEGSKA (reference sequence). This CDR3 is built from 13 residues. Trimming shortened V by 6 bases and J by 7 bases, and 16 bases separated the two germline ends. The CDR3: CSAKRQVINEQFF. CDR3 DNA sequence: TGCAGTGCCAAAAGACAGGTAATAAATGAGCAGTTCTTC.

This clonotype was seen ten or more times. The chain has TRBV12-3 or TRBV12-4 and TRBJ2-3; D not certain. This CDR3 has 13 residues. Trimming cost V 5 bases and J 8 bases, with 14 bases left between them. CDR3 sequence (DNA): TGTGCCAGCAGTCGACATCCCTCGGCTACGCAGTATTTT. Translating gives CASSRHPSATQYF.

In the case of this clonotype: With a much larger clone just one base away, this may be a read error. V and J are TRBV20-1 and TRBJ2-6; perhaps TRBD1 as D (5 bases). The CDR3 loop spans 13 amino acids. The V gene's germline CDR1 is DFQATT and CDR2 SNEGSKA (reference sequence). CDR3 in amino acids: CSARDTGANALTF. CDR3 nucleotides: TGCAGTGCCCGAGATACTGGGGCCAACGCCCTGACTTTC.

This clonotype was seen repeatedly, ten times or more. As DNA, the CDR3 is TGTGCCACCAAGATGACAGATTTTGAACCCTCCTACAATGAGCAGTTCTTC. This sequence encodes CATKMTDFEPSYNEQFF. V and J are TRBV6-2 or TRBV6-3 and TRBJ2-1; possible D gene TRBD1, 5 bases. The V end lost 10 bases, the J end lost 0 bases, and 22 bases lay between the germline ends. CDR3 length equals 17 residues. Looked up from germline, CDR1 is MNHEY and CDR2 is SVGEGT.

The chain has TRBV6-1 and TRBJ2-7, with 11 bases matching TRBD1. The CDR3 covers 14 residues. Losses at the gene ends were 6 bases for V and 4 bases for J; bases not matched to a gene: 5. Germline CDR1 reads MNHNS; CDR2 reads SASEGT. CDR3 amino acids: CASSSGTGGYEQYF. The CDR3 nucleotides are TGTGCCAGCAGCTCCGGGACAGGGGGTTACGAGCAGTACTTC.

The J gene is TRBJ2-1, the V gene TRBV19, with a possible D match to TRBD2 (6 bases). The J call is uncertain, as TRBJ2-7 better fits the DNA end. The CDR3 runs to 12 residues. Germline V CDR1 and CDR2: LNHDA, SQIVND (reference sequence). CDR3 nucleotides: TGTGCCAGTAGTATTGTGACTAGGGAGCAGTACTTC. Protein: CASSIVTREQYF.